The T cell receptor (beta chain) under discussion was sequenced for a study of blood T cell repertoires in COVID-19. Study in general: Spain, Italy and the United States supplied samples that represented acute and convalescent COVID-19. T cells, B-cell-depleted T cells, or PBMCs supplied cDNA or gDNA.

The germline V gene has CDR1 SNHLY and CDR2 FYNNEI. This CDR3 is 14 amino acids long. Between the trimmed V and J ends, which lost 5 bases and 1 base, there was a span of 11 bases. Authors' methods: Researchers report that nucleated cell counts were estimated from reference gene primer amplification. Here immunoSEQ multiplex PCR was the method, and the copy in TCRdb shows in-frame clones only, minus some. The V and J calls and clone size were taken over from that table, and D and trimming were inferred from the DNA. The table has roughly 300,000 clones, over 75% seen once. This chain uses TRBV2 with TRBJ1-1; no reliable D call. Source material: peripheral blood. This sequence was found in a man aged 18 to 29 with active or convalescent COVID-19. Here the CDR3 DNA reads TGTGCCAGCAGTCACTTACGGGGGAACACTGAAGCTTTCTTT. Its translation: CASSHLRGNTEAFF.